This TCR beta chain was obtained from a study of beta chain features in type 1 diabetes. The CDR3 consists of 13 residues. Germline-derived CDR1 and CDR2 are GTSNPN and SVGIG (reference sequence). Between the trimmed V and J ends, which lost 2 bases and 6 bases, there was a span of 14 bases. Over 95% purity was reached by all sorted populations. Broader study findings: Shorter TCRB CDR3s, moderately but significantly so, marked every one of the four CD4+ subsets in Type 1 diabetes patients.

As every portion of the isolated RNA was reverse transcribed, the sequencing read expressed TCRB transcripts. Generated by immunoSEQ multiplex PCR, the TCRdb table keeps only in-frame clones and is missing some. The repertoire holds about 650,000 clones, with roughly 12% as singletons. This clone has only a few counts. Its antigen remains unknown. This TCR was sampled from a man under 40 with type 1 diabetes. The chain combines TRBV30 with TRBJ2-7, with D perhaps assigned TRBD1 or TRBD2 (5 bases each). The sequenced sample was naive CD4+ T cells from blood. The CDR3 loop reads CAWSWGRAGEQYF. CDR3 DNA sequence: TGTGCCTGGAGTTGGGGCAGGGCGGGCGAGCAGTACTTC.